This T cell receptor (beta chain) derives from a study of OX40 agonist ivuxolimab in advanced cancers. Study information: Of the patients, three showed partial responses, one with hepatocellular carcinoma and two with cutaneous melanoma. General observations from the study: Clonal expansion was seen in CD4+ and CD8+ blood T cells by week 6 at 0.1 to 3.0 mg/kg.

Germline loops: CDR1 SGHRS, CDR2 YFSETQ. The V end lost 4 bases, the J end lost 2 bases, and 10 bases lay between the germline ends. This CDR3 contains 14 residues. Only in-frame clones appear in the TCRdb table, and some are missing; sequencing was by immunoSEQ multiplex PCR. The repertoire holds about 62,000 clones, with approximately 80% as singletons. Notes on this clone: Its antigen is currently unknown.

This chain uses TRBV5-1 with TRBJ2-1; D gene uncertain. Material: CD4+ or CD8+ T cells sorted from blood, obtained in a trial of the OX40 agonist ivuxolimab. This TCR was recovered from an adult with an advanced solid tumor such as melanoma, head and neck, liver or kidney cancer. The CDR3 loop reads CASSHPDPYNEQFF. In nucleotides, the CDR3 is TGCGCCAGCAGCCATCCTGATCCCTACAATGAGCAGTTCTTC.